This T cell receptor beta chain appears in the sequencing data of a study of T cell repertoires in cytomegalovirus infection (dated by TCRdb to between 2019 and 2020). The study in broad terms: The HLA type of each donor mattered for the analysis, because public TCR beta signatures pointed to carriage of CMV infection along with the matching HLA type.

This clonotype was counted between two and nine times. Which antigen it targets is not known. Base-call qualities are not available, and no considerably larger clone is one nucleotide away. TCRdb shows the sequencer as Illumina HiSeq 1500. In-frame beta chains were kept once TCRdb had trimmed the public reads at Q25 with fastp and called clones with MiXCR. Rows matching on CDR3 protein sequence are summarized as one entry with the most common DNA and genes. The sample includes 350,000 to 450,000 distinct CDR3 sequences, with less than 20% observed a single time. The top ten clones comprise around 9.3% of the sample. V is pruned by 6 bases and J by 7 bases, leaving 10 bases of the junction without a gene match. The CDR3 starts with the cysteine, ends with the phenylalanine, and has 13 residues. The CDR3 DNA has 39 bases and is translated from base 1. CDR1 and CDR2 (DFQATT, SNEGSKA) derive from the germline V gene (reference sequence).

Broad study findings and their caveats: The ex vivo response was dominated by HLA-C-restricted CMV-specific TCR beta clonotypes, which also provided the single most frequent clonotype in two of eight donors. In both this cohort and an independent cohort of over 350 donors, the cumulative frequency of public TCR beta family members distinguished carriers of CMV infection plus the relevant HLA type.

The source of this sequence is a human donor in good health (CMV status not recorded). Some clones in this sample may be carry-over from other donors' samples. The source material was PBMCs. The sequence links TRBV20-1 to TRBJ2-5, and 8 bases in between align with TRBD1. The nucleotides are TGCAGTGCAAGACAGGGGACGGTGGGGACCCAGTACTTC. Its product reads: CSARQGTVGTQYF.